These 10 T cell receptor beta chains came from one sample sequenced in a study of cytomegalovirus exposure and HLA in healthy donors (dated by TCRdb to about 2017). The library came from the immunoSEQ multiplex PCR assay. A mixture of 60 forward primers for TCR Vbeta segments and 13 reverse primers for TCR Jbeta segments was used in the multiplex PCR. Sourced from immuneACCESS, this table was stored by TCRdb with only in-frame sequences that have V and J called. A share of the clones is absent; for the studies checked, an unresolved V gene accounts for under half, and the remainder has no known explanation. The sample contains fewer than 250,000 clones, 75% to 85% of them found a single time. The top ten clonotypes cover around 1.6% of the sample. What was sequenced was PBMCs. The origin of the receptors is a woman aged 45-60 years in good health and CMV-seronegative.

The CDR3 here is CATRPTGPSNQPQHF. The CDR3 DNA follows: TGTGCCACCAGACCGACAGGGCCCAGCAATCAGCCCCAGCATTTT. The gene calls are TRBV15 and TRBJ1-5; 7 nucleotides agree with TRBD1. J was trimmed by 1 base and V by 6 bases; bases with no gene match: 6. The CDR3 is 15 amino acids. Germline CDR1 LNHNV, CDR2 YYDKDF (reference sequence).

The V call is TRBV6-5, the J call TRBJ1-1; 7 bases map to TRBD1. J gave up 5 bases and V 10 bases, and 4 bases lay outside the gene matches. Germline CDR1 MNHEY, CDR2 SVGAGI. This CDR3 is built from 11 residues. This CDR3 is CAISRGTEAFF. CDR3 sequence (DNA): TGTGCCATATCCAGGGGGACTGAAGCTTTCTTT.

This clone was detected only once. The genes are TRBV27 and TRBJ2-7; TRBD2 agrees at 11 bases. CDR1 MNHEY and CDR2 SMNVEV come from the germline V gene (reference sequence). The CDR3 is 18 amino acids. Germline trimming cut 2 bases from V and 0 bases from J; bases unmatched to any gene: 9. DNA for the CDR3: TGTGCCAGCAGTTTAAGTTGGGTAGCGGGGGGGTTCTCCTACGAGCAGTACTTC. It yields the protein CASSLSWVAGGFSYEQYF.

The chain has TRBV2 and TRBJ2-6; 8 bases match TRBD1. There are 18 residues in the CDR3. The V gene end was trimmed by 4 bases and the J gene end by 3 bases; junction bases not matched to a gene: 11. Germline V gene data show CDR1 as SNHLY and CDR2 as FYNNEI. The chain's CDR3 is CASSAPGQATFGANVLTF. The CDR3 DNA is TGTGCCAGCAGTGCGCCGGGACAGGCGACCTTTGGGGCCAACGTCCTGACTTTC. Drawing the rest from reference TRBV2 and TRBJ2-6, the complete variable domain is EPEVTQTPSHQVTQMGQEVILRCVPISNHLYFYWYRQILGQKVEFLVSFYNNEISEKSEIFDDQFSVERPDGSNFTLKIRSTKLEDSAMYFCASSAPGQATFGANVLTFGAGSRLTVL.

This clone was recorded a few times. The chain carries TRBV6-1 and TRBJ1-5, with unresolved D. Trimming took 6 bases from V and 0 from J, leaving 9 bases between them. CDR1 is MNHNS, CDR2 SASEGT, per germline. The CDR3 covers 14 residues. This CDR3 reads CASRDTSSNQPQHF. CDR3 DNA sequence: TGTGCCAGCAGAGATACATCTAGCAATCAGCCCCAGCATTTT.

The rearrangement uses TRBV28 and TRBJ1-1; D not resolved. Germline CDR1 and CDR2: MDHEN and SYDVKM. This CDR3 contains 13 residues. Trimming took off 6 bases at V and 2 bases at J, with 10 bases between the two ends. The CDR3 loop is CASRAGVNTEAFF. Written as DNA, the CDR3 is TGTGCCAGCAGAGCCGGGGTAAACACTGAAGCTTTCTTT.

V and J are TRBV2 and TRBJ2-2, with D perhaps TRBD1 (6 bases). The CDR3 sequence is 15 residues long. Trimming left V 4 bases short and J 4 bases short, with 13 bases between. CDR1 is SNHLY and CDR2 is FYNNEI in the germline V gene. CDR3 bases: TGTGCCAGCAGTGTAATAGCAGGGGCCACCGGGGAGCTGTTTTTT. It yields the protein CASSVIAGATGELFF. The full variable domain, with the rest looked up from reference TRBV2 and TRBJ2-2, is EPEVTQTPSHQVTQMGQEVILRCVPISNHLYFYWYRQILGQKVEFLVSFYNNEISEKSEIFDDQFSVERPDGSNFTLKIRSTKLEDSAMYFCASSVIAGATGELFFGEGSRLTVL.

V usage is TRBV6-6 and J usage is TRBJ2-3; 7 bases align to TRBD2. V shed 0 bases and J 2 bases; nucleotides not matched to a gene: 2. The CDR3 sequence is 15 residues long. Germline V lookup: CDR1 MNHNY, CDR2 SVGAGI (reference sequence). In DNA, the CDR3 is TGTGCCAGCAGTTACTCGGCGGGGGACACAGATACGCAGTATTTT. This codes for CASSYSAGDTDTQYF.

This clone was detected a few times. The chain carries TRBV6-6 and TRBJ1-5, with a possible D match to TRBD1 (5 bases). The length of the CDR3 is 16 residues. The germline gives CDR1 MNHNY, CDR2 SVGAGI (reference sequence). Trimming took off 8 bases at V and 2 bases at J, with 19 bases between the two ends. CDR3 nucleotide sequence: TGTGCCAGCGGGGCAGGGATGGGTTCTGGCAATCAGCCCCAGCATTTT. It specifies CASGAGMGSGNQPQHF.

The chain combines TRBV5-6 with TRBJ2-1; the match to TRBD2 covers 7 bases. V lost 4 bases and J lost 10; bases outside the gene matches: 11. The CDR3 loop spans 14 amino acids. Germline lookup yields CDR1 SGHDT and CDR2 YYEEEE. CDR3 loop: CASSHGTISAEQFF. The CDR3 bases are TGTGCCAGCAGCCACGGGACTATATCTGCGGAGCAGTTCTTC.